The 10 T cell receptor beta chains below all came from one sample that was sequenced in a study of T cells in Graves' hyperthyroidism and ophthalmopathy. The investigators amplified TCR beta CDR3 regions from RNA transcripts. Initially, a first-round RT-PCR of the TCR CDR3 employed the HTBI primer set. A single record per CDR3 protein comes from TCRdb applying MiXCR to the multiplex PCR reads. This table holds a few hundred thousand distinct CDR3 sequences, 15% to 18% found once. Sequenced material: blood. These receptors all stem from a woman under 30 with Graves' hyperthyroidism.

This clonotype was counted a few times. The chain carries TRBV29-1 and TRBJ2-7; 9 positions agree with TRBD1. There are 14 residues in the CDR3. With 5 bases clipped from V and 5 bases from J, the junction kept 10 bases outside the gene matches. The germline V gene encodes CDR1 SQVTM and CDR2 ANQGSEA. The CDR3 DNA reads TGCAGCGTTTCTCTGGGACAGGGTAACAACGAGCAGTACTTC. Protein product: CSVSLGQGNNEQYF.

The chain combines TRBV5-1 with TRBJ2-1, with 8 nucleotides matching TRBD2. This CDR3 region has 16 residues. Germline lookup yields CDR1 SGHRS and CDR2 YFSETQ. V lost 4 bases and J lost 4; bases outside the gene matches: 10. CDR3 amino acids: CASSRGGSGWYNEQFF. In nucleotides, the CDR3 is TGCGCCAGCAGCCGGGGGGGGAGCGGGTGGTACAATGAGCAGTTCTTC.

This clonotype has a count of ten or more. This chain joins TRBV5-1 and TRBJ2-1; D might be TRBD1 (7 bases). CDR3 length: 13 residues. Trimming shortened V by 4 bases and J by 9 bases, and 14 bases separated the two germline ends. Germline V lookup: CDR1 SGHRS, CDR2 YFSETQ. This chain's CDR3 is CASSPSRDSEQFF. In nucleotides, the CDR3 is TGCGCCAGCAGCCCCTCGCGGGACAGTGAGCAGTTCTTC. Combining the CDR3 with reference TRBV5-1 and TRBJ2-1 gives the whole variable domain KAGVTQTPRYLIKTRGQQVTLSCSPISGHRSVSWYQQTPGQGLQFLFEYFSETQRNKGNFPGRFSGRQFSNSRSEMNVSTLELGDSALYLCASSPSRDSEQFFGPGTRLTVL.

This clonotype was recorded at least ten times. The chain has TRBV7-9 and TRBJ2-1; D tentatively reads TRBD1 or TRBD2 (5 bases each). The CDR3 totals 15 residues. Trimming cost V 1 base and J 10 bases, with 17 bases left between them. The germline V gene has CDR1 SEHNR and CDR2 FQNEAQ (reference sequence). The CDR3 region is CASSLGDATWAEQFF. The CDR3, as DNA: TGTGCCAGCAGCTTAGGGGACGCTACTTGGGCGGAGCAGTTCTTC.

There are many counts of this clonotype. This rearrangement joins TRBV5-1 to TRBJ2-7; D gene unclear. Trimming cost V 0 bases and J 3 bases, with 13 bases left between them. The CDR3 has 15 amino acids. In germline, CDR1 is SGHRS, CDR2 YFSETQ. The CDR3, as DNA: TGCGCCAGCAGCTTGGAATCCGGGTTAGGCTACGAGCAGTACTTC. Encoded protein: CASSLESGLGYEQYF.

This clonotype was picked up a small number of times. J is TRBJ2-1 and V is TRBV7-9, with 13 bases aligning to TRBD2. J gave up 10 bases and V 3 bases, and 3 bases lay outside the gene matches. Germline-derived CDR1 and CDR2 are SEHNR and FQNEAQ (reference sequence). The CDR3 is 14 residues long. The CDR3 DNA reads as TGTGCCAGCAGCTTTGCGGGACTAGCGGGGGAGCAGTTCTTC. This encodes CASSFAGLAGEQFF.

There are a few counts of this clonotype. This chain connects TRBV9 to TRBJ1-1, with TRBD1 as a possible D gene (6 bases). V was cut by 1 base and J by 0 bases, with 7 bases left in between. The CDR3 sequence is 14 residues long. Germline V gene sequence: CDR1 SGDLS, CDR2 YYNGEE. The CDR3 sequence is CASSVTGMNTEAFF. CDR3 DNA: TGTGCCAGCAGCGTAACAGGGATGAACACTGAAGCTTTCTTT.

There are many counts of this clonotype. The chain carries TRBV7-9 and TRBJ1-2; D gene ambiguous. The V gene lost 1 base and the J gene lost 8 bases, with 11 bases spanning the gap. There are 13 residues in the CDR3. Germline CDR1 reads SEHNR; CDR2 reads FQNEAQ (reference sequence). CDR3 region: CASSLERGGGYTF. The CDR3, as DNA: TGTGCCAGCAGCTTAGAAAGAGGAGGGGGCTACACCTTC.

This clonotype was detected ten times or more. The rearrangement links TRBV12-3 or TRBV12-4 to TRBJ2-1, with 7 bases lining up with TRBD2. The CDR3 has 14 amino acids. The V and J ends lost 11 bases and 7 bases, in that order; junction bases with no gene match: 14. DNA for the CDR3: TGTGCCTGTCAGCGGGAACCCTCCTCGAATGAGCAGTTCTTC. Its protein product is CACQREPSSNEQFF.

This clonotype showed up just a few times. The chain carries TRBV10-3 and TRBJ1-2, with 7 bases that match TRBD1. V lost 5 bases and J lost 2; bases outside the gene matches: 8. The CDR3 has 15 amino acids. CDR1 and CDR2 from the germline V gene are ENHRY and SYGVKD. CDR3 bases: TGTGCCATCAGTCGAGGGGGGACAGAGAACTATGGCTACACCTTC. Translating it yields CAISRGGTENYGYTF.